The rows below give T cell receptor beta chains drawn from one sample of a study of T cell repertoires in cytomegalovirus infection. TCRdb ran MiXCR on the reads and lists one entry per CDR3 protein. In the table there are about 230,000 distinct CDR3 sequences, over 20% of which are singletons. Sequencing used CD8+ T cells from PBMCs. Receptors originate from a human donor in good health (CMV status not recorded). Some clones in this sample may be carry-over from other donors' samples. The CDR3 runs from the conserved cysteine through the conserved F or W. D genes are given only for firm matches. Size values are once, few and many counts, or a class for expanded clones, and some rows have none.

V: TRBV6-1; D: .; J: TRBJ1-1; size: few; CDR3: CASNVGAFF; DNA: TGTGCCAGCAACGTGGGTGCTTTCTTT
V: TRBV5-6; D: .; J: TRBJ1-4; size: few; CDR3: CASSSRGPTNEKLFF; DNA: TGTGCCAGCAGCTCGAGGGGACCGACTAATGAAAAACTGTTTTTT
V: TRBV20-1; D: .; J: TRBJ2-5; size: .; CDR3: CSARPGFEWETQYF; DNA: TGCAGTGCCCGCCCGGGTTTCGAATGGGAGACCCAGTACTTC
V: TRBV7-2; D: .; J: TRBJ2-1; size: many; CDR3: CASSLLERYNEQFF; DNA: TGTGCCAGCAGCTTGCTGGAGCGATACAATGAGCAGTTCTTC
V: TRBV2; D: TRBD1; J: TRBJ2-2; size: few; CDR3: CATPRTGQNTGELFF; DNA: TGTGCCACCCCCAGGACAGGGCAGAACACCGGGGAGCTGTTTTTT
V: TRBV6-5; D: .; J: TRBJ2-1; size: many; CDR3: CASSYSSAYNEQFF; DNA: TGTGCCAGCAGTTACTCGTCCGCCTACAATGAGCAGTTCTTC
V: TRBV12-3/TRBV12-4; D: .; J: TRBJ1-1; size: few; CDR3: CASRLGLGTEAFF; DNA: TGTGCCAGCAGGCTCGGGCTCGGAACTGAAGCTTTCTTT
V: TRBV28; D: TRBD2; J: TRBJ2-1; size: .; CDR3: CASTGTSGGLEDNEQFF; DNA: TGTGCCAGCACGGGGACTAGCGGGGGATTAGAGGACAATGAGCAGTTCTTC
V: TRBV6-6; D: .; J: TRBJ1-1; size: few; CDR3: CASSPGATSEAFF; DNA: TGTGCCAGCAGTCCCGGGGCCACCTCTGAAGCTTTCTTT
V: TRBV2; D: TRBD1; J: TRBJ1-2; size: .; CDR3: CARSRDRGTYYGYTF; DNA: TGTGCCAGGTCCCGGGACAGGGGGACATACTATGGCTACACCTTC
V: TRBV7-9; D: .; J: TRBJ1-1; size: few; CDR3: CASSGKGWREEEAFF; DNA: TGTGCCAGCAGCGGGAAGGGCTGGAGGGAGGAAGAAGCTTTCTTT
V: TRBV2; D: TRBD1; J: TRBJ1-2; size: .; CDR3: CASSEMRDRGLTGSGYTF; DNA: TGTGCCAGCAGTGAAATGAGAGACAGGGGCCTCACCGGGTCTGGCTACACCTTC
V: TRBV28; D: .; J: TRBJ2-1; size: .; CDR3: CASSPGPNEQFF; DNA: TGTGCCAGCAGTCCCGGCCCCAATGAGCAGTTCTTC
V: TRBV7-2; D: TRBD1; J: TRBJ2-2; size: few; CDR3: CASSPWAGTGGFGELFF; DNA: TGTGCCAGCAGCCCTTGGGCCGGGACAGGGGGCTTCGGGGAGCTGTTTTTT
V: TRBV6-1; D: .; J: TRBJ2-7; size: .; CDR3: CASSTVRNYEQYF; DNA: TGTGCCAGCAGTACAGTCAGGAACTACGAGCAGTACTTC
V: TRBV7-9; D: .; J: TRBJ2-5; size: .; CDR3: CASSPLDGTQYF; DNA: TGTGCCAGCAGCCCCCTCGACGGGACCCAGTACTTC
V: TRBV7-8; D: .; J: TRBJ2-3; size: few; CDR3: CASISDPGTQYF; DNA: TGTGCCAGCATTTCAGACCCGGGTACGCAGTATTTT
V: TRBV20-1; D: TRBD1; J: TRBJ1-1; size: .; CDR3: CSARPGQGILNTEAFF; DNA: TGCAGTGCTAGACCGGGACAGGGAATTTTGAACACTGAAGCTTTCTTT
V: TRBV7-2; D: .; J: TRBJ2-7; size: many; CDR3: CASSASGISYEQYF; DNA: TGTGCCAGCAGCGCATCCGGGATCTCCTACGAGCAGTACTTC
V: TRBV20-1; D: TRBD2; J: TRBJ2-5; size: .; CDR3: CSASPLAGQETQYF; DNA: TGCAGTGCTAGTCCGCTAGCGGGGCAAGAGACCCAGTACTTC
V: TRBV6-5; D: .; J: TRBJ2-5; size: .; CDR3: CASSYRGWETQYF; DNA: TGTGCCAGCAGTTACAGGGGCTGGGAGACCCAGTACTTC
V: TRBV6-2/TRBV6-3; D: TRBD2; J: TRBJ2-1; size: few; CDR3: CASTNSGGLYNEQFF; DNA: TGTGCCAGCACCAATAGCGGGGGGCTTTACAATGAGCAGTTCTTC
V: TRBV27; D: .; J: TRBJ1-1; size: few; CDR3: CASGLSRNTEAFF; DNA: TGTGCCAGCGGATTGTCGCGGAACACTGAAGCTTTCTTT
V: TRBV5-1; D: .; J: TRBJ1-1; size: .; CDR3: CASSLRTHTEAFF; DNA: TGCGCCAGCAGCTTAAGGACCCACACTGAAGCTTTCTTT
V: TRBV4-3; D: .; J: TRBJ1-2; size: once; CDR3: CASSPTEGVDYSYTF; DNA: TGCGCCAGCAGCCCAACGGAAGGCGTCGACTATAGCTACACCTTC
V: TRBV6-6; D: .; J: TRBJ2-1; size: .; CDR3: CASSGLRDFTYNEQFF; DNA: TGTGCCAGCAGTGGACTGCGGGATTTTACCTACAATGAGCAGTTCTTC
V: TRBV7-9; D: TRBD2; J: TRBJ2-7; size: .; CDR3: CASSLHPGGDYEQYF; DNA: TGTGCCAGCAGCCTTCACCCGGGAGGTGACTACGAGCAGTACTTC
V: TRBV7-4; D: .; J: TRBJ2-5; size: .; CDR3: CASSLTARGNQETQYF; DNA: TGTGCCAGCAGCTTGACCGCCAGGGGAAACCAAGAGACCCAGTACTTC
V: TRBV20-1; D: TRBD2; J: TRBJ2-5; size: .; CDR3: CSARDLGRGSQETQYF; DNA: TGCAGTGCTAGAGATCTAGGGCGGGGGAGCCAAGAGACCCAGTACTTC
V: TRBV7-2; D: .; J: TRBJ1-2; size: few; CDR3: CASSLRPVTGPYGYTF; DNA: TGTGCCAGCAGCTTAAGGCCGGTTACAGGTCCCTATGGCTACACCTTC
V: TRBV27; D: TRBD2; J: TRBJ2-3; size: many; CDR3: CASSSGGLYTDTQYF; DNA: TGTGCCAGCAGTAGCGGGGGCCTATACACAGATACGCAGTATTTT
V: TRBV19; D: TRBD1; J: TRBJ2-1; size: few; CDR3: CASSPTLTGYYFNEQFF; DNA: TGTGCCAGTAGTCCTACCCTGACAGGGTACTATTTCAATGAGCAGTTCTTC